Sequencing of this TCR beta chain was carried out in a study of blood T cell repertoires in COVID-19. Data came from immunoSEQ multiplex PCR; TCRdb stores just in-frame clones and leaves some out. This sample has approximately 300,000 clones, with over 75% found just once. The source of this sequence is a woman under 40 with COVID-19, enrolled during active disease. Sample: peripheral blood.

The CDR3 is CASSQVVGTGVHEQFF. In DNA form, the CDR3 reads TGTGCCAGCAGCCAAGTGGTTGGGACAGGGGTCCATGAGCAGTTCTTC. The J gene is TRBJ2-1, the V gene TRBV3-1 (or the pseudogene TRBV3-2); TRBD1 matches 10 bases. Per germline, CDR1 LGHDT and CDR2 YNNKEL (reference sequence). The J segment lost 8 bases and the V segment lost 1 base, leaving 8 bases of the junction unmatched. The CDR3 is 16 amino acids.